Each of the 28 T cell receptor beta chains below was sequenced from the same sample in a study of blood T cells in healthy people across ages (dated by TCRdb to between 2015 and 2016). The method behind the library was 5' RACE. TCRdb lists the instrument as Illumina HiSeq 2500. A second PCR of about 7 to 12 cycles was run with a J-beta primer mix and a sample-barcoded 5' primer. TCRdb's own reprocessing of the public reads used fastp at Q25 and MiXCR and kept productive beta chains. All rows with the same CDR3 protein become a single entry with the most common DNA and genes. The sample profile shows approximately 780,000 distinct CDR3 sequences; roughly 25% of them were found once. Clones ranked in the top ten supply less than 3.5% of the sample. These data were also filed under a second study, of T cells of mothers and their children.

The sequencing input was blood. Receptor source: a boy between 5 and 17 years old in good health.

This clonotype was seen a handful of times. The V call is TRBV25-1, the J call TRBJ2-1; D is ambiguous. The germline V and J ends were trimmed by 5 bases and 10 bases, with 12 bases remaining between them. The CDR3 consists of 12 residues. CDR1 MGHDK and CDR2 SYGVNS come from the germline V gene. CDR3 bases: TGTGCCAGCAGTTCGCCCCAACGAGAGCAGTTCTTC. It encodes CASSSPQREQFF.

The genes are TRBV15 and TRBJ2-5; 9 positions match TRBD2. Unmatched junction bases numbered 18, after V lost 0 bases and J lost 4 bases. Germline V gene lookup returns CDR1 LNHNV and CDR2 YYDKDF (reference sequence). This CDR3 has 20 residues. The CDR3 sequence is CATSRDPGSERGASGETQYF. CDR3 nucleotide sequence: TGTGCCACCAGCAGAGATCCAGGGTCGGAGCGGGGGGCGAGTGGAGAGACCCAGTACTTC.

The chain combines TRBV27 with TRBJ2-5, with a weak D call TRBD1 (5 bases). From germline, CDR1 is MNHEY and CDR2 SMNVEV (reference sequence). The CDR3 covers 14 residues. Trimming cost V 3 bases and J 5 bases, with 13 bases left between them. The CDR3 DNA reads TGTGCCAGCAGTTTCCAGGGAAGAATGGAGACCCAGTACTTC. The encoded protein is CASSFQGRMETQYF.

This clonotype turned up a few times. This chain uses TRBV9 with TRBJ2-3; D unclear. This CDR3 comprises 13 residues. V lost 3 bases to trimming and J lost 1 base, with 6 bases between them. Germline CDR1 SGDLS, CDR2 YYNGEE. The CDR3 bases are TGTGCCAGCAGCGAACTTGGCACAGATACGCAGTATTTT. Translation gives CASSELGTDTQYF. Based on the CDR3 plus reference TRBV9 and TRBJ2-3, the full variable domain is DSGVTQTPKHLITATGQRVTLRCSPRSGDLSVYWYQQSLDQGLQFLIQYYNGEERAKGNILERFSAQQFPDLHSELNLSSLELGDSALYFCASSELGTDTQYFGPGTRLTVL.

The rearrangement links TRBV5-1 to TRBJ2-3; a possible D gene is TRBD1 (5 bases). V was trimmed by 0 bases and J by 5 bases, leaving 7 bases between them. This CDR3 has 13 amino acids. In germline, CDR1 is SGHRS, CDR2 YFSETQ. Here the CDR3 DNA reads TGCGCCAGCAGCTTGGTCAGGGAAGATACGCAGTATTTT. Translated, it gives CASSLVREDTQYF.

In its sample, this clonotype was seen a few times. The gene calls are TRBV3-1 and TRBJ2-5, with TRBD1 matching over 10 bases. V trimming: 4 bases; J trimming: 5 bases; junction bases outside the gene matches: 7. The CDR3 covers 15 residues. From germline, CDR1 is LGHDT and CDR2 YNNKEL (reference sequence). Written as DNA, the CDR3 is TGTGCCAGCAGCCGCCGGGACAGGGGTTTTGAGACCCAGTACTTC. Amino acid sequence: CASSRRDRGFETQYF.

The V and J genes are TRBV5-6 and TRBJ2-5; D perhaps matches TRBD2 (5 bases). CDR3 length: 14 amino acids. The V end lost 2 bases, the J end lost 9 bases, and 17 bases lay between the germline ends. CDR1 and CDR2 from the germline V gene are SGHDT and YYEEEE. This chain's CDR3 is CASSFPGSKRAQYF. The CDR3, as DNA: TGTGCCAGCAGCTTTCCAGGCTCCAAGAGGGCCCAGTACTTC.

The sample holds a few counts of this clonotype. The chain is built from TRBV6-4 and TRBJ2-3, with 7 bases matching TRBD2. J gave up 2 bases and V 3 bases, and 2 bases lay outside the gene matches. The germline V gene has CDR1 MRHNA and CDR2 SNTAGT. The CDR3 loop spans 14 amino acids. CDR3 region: CASSEGLVTDTQYF. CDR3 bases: TGTGCCAGCAGTGAAGGACTAGTCACAGATACGCAGTATTTT.

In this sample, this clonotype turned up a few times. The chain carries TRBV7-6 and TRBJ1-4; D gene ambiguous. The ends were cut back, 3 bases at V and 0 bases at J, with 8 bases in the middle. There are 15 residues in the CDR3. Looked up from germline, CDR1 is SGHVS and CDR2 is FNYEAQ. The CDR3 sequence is CASSFGFATNEKLFF. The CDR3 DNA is TGTGCCAGCAGCTTCGGGTTTGCAACTAATGAAAAACTGTTTTTT.

As DNA, the CDR3 is TGCAGCGTCGTCGACAGCTATAGCAATCAGCCCCAGCATTTT. This encodes CSVVDSYSNQPQHF. The chain carries TRBV29-1 and TRBJ1-5; weak D call: TRBD1 (5 bases). The length of the CDR3 is 14 residues. Germline lookup yields CDR1 SQVTM and CDR2 ANQGSEA. Trimming pared 6 bases from V and 0 bases from J, leaving 12 bases between.

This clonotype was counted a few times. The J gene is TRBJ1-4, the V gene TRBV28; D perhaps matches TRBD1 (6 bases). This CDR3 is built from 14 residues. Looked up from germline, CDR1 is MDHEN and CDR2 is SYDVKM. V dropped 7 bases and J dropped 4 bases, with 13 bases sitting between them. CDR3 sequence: CASMVQGGNEKLFF. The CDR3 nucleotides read TGTGCCAGCATGGTCCAAGGGGGTAATGAAAAACTGTTTTTT.

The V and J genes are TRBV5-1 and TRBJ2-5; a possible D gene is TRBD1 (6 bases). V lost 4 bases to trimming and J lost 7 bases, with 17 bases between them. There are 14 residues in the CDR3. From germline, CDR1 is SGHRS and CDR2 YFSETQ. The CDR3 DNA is TGCGCCAGCAGCCAAGAGACAGGAGGTCTGACCCAGTACTTC. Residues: CASSQETGGLTQYF.

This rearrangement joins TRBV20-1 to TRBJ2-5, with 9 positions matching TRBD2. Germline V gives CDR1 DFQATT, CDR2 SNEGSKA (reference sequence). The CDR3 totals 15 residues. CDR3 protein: CSLHRIAGDQETQYF. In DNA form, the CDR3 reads TGCAGCCTCCACCGGATAGCGGGAGACCAAGAGACCCAGTACTTC.

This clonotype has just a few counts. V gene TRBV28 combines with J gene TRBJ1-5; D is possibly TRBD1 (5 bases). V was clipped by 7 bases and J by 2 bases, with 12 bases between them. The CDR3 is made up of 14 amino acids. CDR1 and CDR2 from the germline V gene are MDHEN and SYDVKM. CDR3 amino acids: CASILVGGNQPQHF. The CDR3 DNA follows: TGTGCCAGCATCCTGGTGGGGGGCAATCAGCCCCAGCATTTT.

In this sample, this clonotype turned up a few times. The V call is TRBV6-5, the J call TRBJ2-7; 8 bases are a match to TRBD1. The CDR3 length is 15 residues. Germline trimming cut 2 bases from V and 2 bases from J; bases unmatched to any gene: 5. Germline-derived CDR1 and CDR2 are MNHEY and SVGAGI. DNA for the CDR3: TGTGCCAGCAGTTACGGCTTACAGGGGGCCTACGAGCAGTACTTC. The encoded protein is CASSYGLQGAYEQYF.

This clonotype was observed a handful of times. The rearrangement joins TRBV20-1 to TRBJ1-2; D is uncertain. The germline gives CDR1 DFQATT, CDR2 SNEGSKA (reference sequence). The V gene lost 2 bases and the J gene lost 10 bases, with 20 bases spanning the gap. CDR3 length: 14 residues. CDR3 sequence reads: CSARHQDNGVDYTF. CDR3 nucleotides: TGCAGTGCTAGACACCAGGATAATGGGGTCGACTACACCTTC.

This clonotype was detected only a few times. CDR3 loop: CSVEQGAEKLFF. CDR3 nucleotides: TGCAGCGTGGAACAGGGGGCTGAAAAACTGTTTTTT. This chain uses TRBV29-1 with TRBJ1-4, with TRBD1 identical over 9 bases. The germline V gene has CDR1 SQVTM and CDR2 ANQGSEA. The CDR3 has 12 amino acids. J was trimmed by 7 bases and V by 6 bases; bases with no gene match: 3.

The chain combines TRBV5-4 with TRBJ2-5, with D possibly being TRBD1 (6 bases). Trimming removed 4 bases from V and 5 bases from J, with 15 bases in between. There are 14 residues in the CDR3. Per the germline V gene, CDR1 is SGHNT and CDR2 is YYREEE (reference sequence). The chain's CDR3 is CASSRDRWGETQYF. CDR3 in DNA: TGTGCCAGCAGCCGCGACAGGTGGGGGGAGACCCAGTACTTC. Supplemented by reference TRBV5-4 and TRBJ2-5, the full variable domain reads ETGVTQSPTHLIKTRGQQVTLRCSSQSGHNTVSWYQQALGQGPQFIFQYYREEENGRGNFPPRFSGLQFPNYSSELNVNALELDDSALYLCASSRDRWGETQYFGPGTRLLVL.

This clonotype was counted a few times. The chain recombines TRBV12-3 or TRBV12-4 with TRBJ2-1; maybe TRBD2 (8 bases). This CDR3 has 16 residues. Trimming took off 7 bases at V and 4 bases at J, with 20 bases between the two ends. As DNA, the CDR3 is TGTGCCAGCACCCTAGAGGGGGCGGGGGGTTACAATGAGCAGTTCTTC. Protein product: CASTLEGAGGYNEQFF.

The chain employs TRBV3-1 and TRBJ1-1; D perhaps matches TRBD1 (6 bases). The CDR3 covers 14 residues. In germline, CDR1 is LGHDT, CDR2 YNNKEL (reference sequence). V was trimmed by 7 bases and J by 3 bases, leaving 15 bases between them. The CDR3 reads CASNLQGSDTEAFF. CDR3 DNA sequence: TGTGCCAGCAACCTACAGGGTTCTGACACTGAAGCTTTCTTT.

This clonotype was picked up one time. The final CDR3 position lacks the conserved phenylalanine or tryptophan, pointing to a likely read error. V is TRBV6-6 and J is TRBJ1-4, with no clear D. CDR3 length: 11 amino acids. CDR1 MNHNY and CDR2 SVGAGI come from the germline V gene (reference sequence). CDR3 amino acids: CAGSSYEKLFS. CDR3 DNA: TGTGCCGGCAGTTCTTATGAAAAACTGTTTTCT.

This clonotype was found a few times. The CDR3: CASRRAGTDTQYF. In nucleotides, the CDR3 is TGTGCCAGCAGGAGAGCGGGGACAGATACGCAGTATTTT. The genes are TRBV6-5 and TRBJ2-3, with 7 nucleotides matching TRBD2. The germline V gene has CDR1 MNHEY and CDR2 SVGAGI. V trimming: 6 bases; J trimming: 3 bases; junction bases outside the gene matches: 3. This CDR3 has 13 residues.

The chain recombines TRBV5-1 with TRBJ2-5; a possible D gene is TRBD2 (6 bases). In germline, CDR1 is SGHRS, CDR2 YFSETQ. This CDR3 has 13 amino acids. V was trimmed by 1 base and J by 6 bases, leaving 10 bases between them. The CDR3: CASSLSGVKTQYF. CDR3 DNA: TGCGCCAGCAGCTTGTCGGGGGTAAAGACCCAGTACTTC.

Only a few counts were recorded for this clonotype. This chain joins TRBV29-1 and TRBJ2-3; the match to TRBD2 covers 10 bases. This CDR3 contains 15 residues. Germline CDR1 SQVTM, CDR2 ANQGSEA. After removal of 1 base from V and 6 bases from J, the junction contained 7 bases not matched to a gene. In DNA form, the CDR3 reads TGCAGCGTTGAAGGAGGGACTAGCGCGTTGGATACGCAGTATTTT. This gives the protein CSVEGGTSALDTQYF.

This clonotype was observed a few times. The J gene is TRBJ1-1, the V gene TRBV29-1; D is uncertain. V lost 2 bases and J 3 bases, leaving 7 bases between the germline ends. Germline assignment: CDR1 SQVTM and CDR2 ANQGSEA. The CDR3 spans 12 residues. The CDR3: CSVEKVDTEAFF. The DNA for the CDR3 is TGCAGCGTTGAAAAGGTCGACACTGAAGCTTTCTTT.

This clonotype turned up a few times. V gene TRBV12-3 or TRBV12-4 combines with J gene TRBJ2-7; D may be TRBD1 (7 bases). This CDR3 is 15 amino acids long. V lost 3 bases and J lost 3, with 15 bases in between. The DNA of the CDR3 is TGTGCCAGCAGTTTTCAGGCAGGGGGGATCTACGAGCAGTACTTC. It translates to CASSFQAGGIYEQYF.

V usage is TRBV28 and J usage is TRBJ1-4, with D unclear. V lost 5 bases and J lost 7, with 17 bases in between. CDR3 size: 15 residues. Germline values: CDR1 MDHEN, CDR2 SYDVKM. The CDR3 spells CASSPHLEIGEKLFF. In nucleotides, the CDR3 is TGTGCCAGCAGTCCCCACTTAGAGATAGGTGAAAAACTGTTTTTT.

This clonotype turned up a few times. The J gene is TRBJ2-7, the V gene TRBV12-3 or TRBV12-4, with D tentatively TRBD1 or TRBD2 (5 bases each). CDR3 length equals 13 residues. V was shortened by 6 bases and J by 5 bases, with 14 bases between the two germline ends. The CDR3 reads CASRYRGLDEQYF. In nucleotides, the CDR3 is TGTGCCAGCAGGTATCGGGGCTTGGACGAGCAGTACTTC.